This TCR beta chain was sequenced for a study of CD8 T cells in ankylosing spondylitis. Study-wide results and limits: Certain motif variants had earlier been reported in reactive arthritis synovial fluid and blood. It was reported that disease-linked clones were significantly enriched in matched ankylosing spondylitis synovial fluid. Seemingly characteristic of ankylosing spondylitis blood was a TCR beta motif consisting of about 8 highly homologous variants.

Using quantitative 5'-RACE with molecular barcodes, the authors made TCR beta libraries. TCRdb analysed the 5' RACE reads with MiXCR anew, one entry per CDR3 protein. The sample includes about 800,000 distinct CDR3 sequences, about 11% of them seen just once. There are 19 residues in the CDR3. The V end was cut by 0 bases, the J end by 2 bases, with 20 bases between. Per the germline V gene, CDR1 is SGHTA and CDR2 is FQGTGA. This clonotype has more than one count but fewer than ten. Antigen: not known. This TCR came from a male donor with ankylosing spondylitis. Sequenced sample: blood, either unsorted or a sorted T cell fraction (not recorded which). The rearrangement joins TRBV7-3 to TRBJ2-1; no reliable D call. The CDR3 bases are TGTGCCAGCAGCTTAACGACGCTCCCCGGCATGGCGGCCTACAATGAGCAGTTCTTC. Protein product: CASSLTTLPGMAAYNEQFF.